This T cell receptor beta chain comes out of a study of regulatory T cells in long-lasting Graves disease. Building of the TCR beta libraries involved iRepertoire HTBI primers and Arm-PCR of CDR3 regions. MiXCR, run by TCRdb on the multiplex PCR reads, gives a single entry per CDR3 protein. The repertoire holds approximately 470,000 distinct CDR3 sequences, with roughly 15% as singletons. Time point denoted: newly diagnosed GD, antithyroid drugs for less than 3 months. RNA isolated from PBMCs was used to make the TCR library. Around 9.8 milliliters of peripheral blood were taken and placed in EDTA tubes. The study, taken as a whole, reports: The sample size was small, and this may have reduced accuracy. There was favoring of TRBV28, TRBJ1-2 and TRBJ2-5 in persistent disease.

The CDR3 loop spans 17 amino acids. In germline, CDR1 is KGHSH, CDR2 LQKENI. Deletions cut 6 bases from V and 0 bases from J, with 18 bases between. A word on this clonotype: Its cognate antigen is unknown.

These data were also filed under a second study, of T cells in Graves' hyperthyroidism and ophthalmopathy. That work adds: When ophthalmopathy did not progress within 18 months, Graves' hyperthyroidism was considered stable.

This sequence originates from a man aged 35 to 55 with Graves disease. V gene TRBV18 combines with J gene TRBJ2-1, with a possible D match to TRBD2 (6 bases). The source was peripheral blood mononuclear cells (PBMCs), collected at new diagnosis, from a patient treated with antithyroid drugs. In DNA, the CDR3 is TGTGCCAGCTCCCCCTGGCGGAGGGCAAGCTCCTACAATGAGCAGTTCTTC. This codes for CASSPWRRASSYNEQFF.